These 25 T cell receptor beta chains came from one sample sequenced in a study of identical twins. TCRdb itself ran the 5' RACE reads through MiXCR, one entry per CDR3 protein. This table has 200,000 or so distinct CDR3 sequences, around a sixth appearing once. This sample also belongs to another study, concerning T cells expressing NK-cell markers.

The specimen was CD8+ T cells sorted from blood. The receptor source for this set is a woman younger than 30 in good health.

This clonotype was observed a handful of times. The chain links TRBV5-6 to TRBJ2-3; D gene ambiguous. With 3 bases removed from V and 0 bases from J, the gap between germline ends came to 14 bases. Germline V gene data show CDR1 as SGHDT and CDR2 as YYEEEE. This CDR3 region has 16 residues. The CDR3 region has the DNA TGTGCCAGCAGCTCCGGGCAGAGTCCTAGCACAGATACGCAGTATTTT. This gives the protein CASSSGQSPSTDTQYF.

This clonotype was detected only a few times. CDR3 coding DNA: TGTGCCAGCAACCCACCGGCAAGCGGGACTCTGGGTGAGCAGTTCTTC. This encodes CASNPPASGTLGEQFF. The V call is TRBV12-3 or TRBV12-4, the J call TRBJ2-1; 7 positions agree with TRBD2. This CDR3 has 16 amino acids. Trimming took 7 bases from V and 9 from J; bases not matched to a gene: 18.

This clonotype was observed a few times. The CDR3, as DNA: TGTGCCAGCAGCTTACGCACCGACCGCTCCTACGAGCAGTACTTC. Translating gives CASSLRTDRSYEQYF. J is TRBJ2-7 and V is TRBV7-9; D unresolved. CDR1 is SEHNR, CDR2 FQNEAQ, per germline (reference sequence). The V and J ends lost 2 bases and 0 bases respectively, with 11 bases between them. This CDR3 contains 15 residues.

A few counts support this clonotype. V is TRBV20-1 and J is TRBJ2-1; tentatively, D is TRBD2 (6 bases). CDR1 is DFQATT and CDR2 is SNEGSKA in the germline V gene (reference sequence). V was shortened by 3 bases and J by 9 bases, with 30 bases between the two germline ends. This CDR3 spans 18 amino acids. DNA for the CDR3: TGCAGTGCTAGTTCTTCGATACTCGGACTGGGAGCGGGCGGTGAGCAGTTCTTC. Its protein product is CSASSSILGLGAGGEQFF.

This clonotype has ten or more counts. The rearrangement uses TRBV12-3 or TRBV12-4 and TRBJ2-2; no reliable D call. The length of the CDR3 is 11 residues. The germline V and J ends were trimmed by 10 bases and 1 base, with 4 bases remaining between them. CDR3 sequence: CATWNTGELFF. As DNA, the CDR3 is TGTGCCACTTGGAACACCGGGGAGCTGTTTTTT.

This clonotype has a count of ten or more. The V call is TRBV5-1, the J call TRBJ2-3, with unresolved D. V was cut by 6 bases and J by 2 bases, with 7 bases left in between. The CDR3 sequence is 12 residues long. The germline CDR1 and CDR2 sequences are SGHRS and YFSETQ. CDR3 region: CASKEFTDTQYF. The CDR3 coding sequence is TGCGCCAGCAAAGAGTTCACAGATACGCAGTATTTT.

The rearrangement joins TRBV20-1 to TRBJ1-1; D is perhaps TRBD1 (5 bases). V was pared by 8 bases and J by 8 bases, with 15 bases between. The germline V gene encodes CDR1 DFQATT and CDR2 SNEGSKA (reference sequence). The CDR3 has 11 amino acids. CDR3 sequence reads: CSPTLRGEAFF. CDR3 nucleotide sequence: TGCAGTCCGACGTTGAGGGGCGAAGCTTTCTTT.

This clonotype was picked up a small number of times. This sequence joins TRBV20-1 and TRBJ2-7, with D perhaps TRBD2 (7 bases). Germline-derived CDR1 and CDR2 are DFQATT and SNEGSKA (reference sequence). The ends were cut back, 1 base at V and 3 bases at J, with 25 bases in the middle. The CDR3 has 18 amino acids. The CDR3 region has the DNA TGCAGTGCTAGAGTCAGGGGCGGGGGCCCCTCCCGTCACTACGAGCAGTACTTC. Its protein is CSARVRGGGPSRHYEQYF.

In its sample, this clonotype was seen a few times. The chain is built from TRBV27 and TRBJ2-3; no firm D call. The CDR3 sequence is 16 residues long. Germline CDR1 and CDR2: MNHEY and SMNVEV (reference sequence). Trimming pared 1 base from V and 2 bases from J, leaving 13 bases between. In DNA, the CDR3 is TGTGCCAGCAGTTTATTGAAACCTGTTGCCACAGATACGCAGTATTTT. Translation gives CASSLLKPVATDTQYF.

This clonotype is a singleton in its sample. J is TRBJ2-7 and V is TRBV20-1, with D possibly matching TRBD1 (5 bases). From germline, CDR1 is DFQATT and CDR2 SNEGSKA (reference sequence). The CDR3 is made up of 14 amino acids. V dropped 4 bases and J dropped 3 bases, with 16 bases sitting between them. This CDR3 reads CSAIEQGRFYEQYF. CDR3 in DNA: TGCAGTGCTATTGAGCAGGGTCGCTTCTACGAGCAGTACTTC.

The chain has TRBV7-2 and TRBJ2-1; 7 bases line up with TRBD2. Germline CDR1 SGHTA, CDR2 FQGNSA. The CDR3 totals 15 residues. The V gene end was trimmed by 3 bases and the J gene end by 6 bases; junction bases not matched to a gene: 8. The CDR3 DNA reads as TGTGCCAGCAGCTTGAGGTTGGCTAGCGGCAATGAGCAGTTCTTC. This gives the protein CASSLRLASGNEQFF.

This clonotype showed up just a few times. The J gene is TRBJ2-3, the V gene TRBV7-6; tentative D call: TRBD2 (6 bases). CDR3 size: 16 residues. Germline CDR1 and CDR2: SGHVS and FNYEAQ. With 1 base removed from V and 1 base from J, the gap between germline ends came to 12 bases. The CDR3 loop reads CASSLVGGTGTDTQYF. The CDR3, as DNA: TGTGCCAGCAGCTTAGTGGGGGGAACGGGCACAGATACGCAGTATTTT. Combining the CDR3 with reference TRBV7-6 and TRBJ2-3 gives the whole variable domain GAGVSQSPRYKVTKRGQDVALRCDPISGHVSLYWYRQALGQGPEFLTYFNYEAQQDKSGLPNDRFSAERPEGSISTLTIQRTEQRDSAMYRCASSLVGGTGTDTQYFGPGTRLTVL.

In DNA form, the CDR3 reads TGCGCCAGCAGCCAGCTACTAGGGGGGCCTCAAGAGACCCAGTACTTC. Protein: CASSQLLGGPQETQYF. The chain links TRBV4-1 to TRBJ2-5, with D perhaps being TRBD1 or TRBD2 (6 bases each). The V end lost 3 bases, the J end lost 2 bases, and 16 bases lay between the germline ends. Germline V gene sequence: CDR1 MGHRA, CDR2 YSYEKL. CDR3 length: 16 residues.

The V and J genes are TRBV3-1 and TRBJ2-3; D perhaps matches TRBD2 (5 bases). The germline gives CDR1 LGHDT, CDR2 YNNKEL (reference sequence). This CDR3 has 15 residues. The V end lost 1 base, the J end lost 1 base, and 9 bases lay between the germline ends. The CDR3 DNA reads as TGTGCCAGCAGCCAAGTCTCAGCGGGCACAGATACGCAGTATTTT. Encoded protein: CASSQVSAGTDTQYF.

This chain connects TRBV5-1 to TRBJ2-2; D gene uncertain. Germline assignment: CDR1 SGHRS and CDR2 YFSETQ. The CDR3 totals 15 residues. Trimming left V 3 bases short and J 0 bases short, with 9 bases between. The DNA for the CDR3 is TGCGCCAGCAGCTCCCTCGGCTCGAACACCGGGGAGCTGTTTTTT. Translated: CASSSLGSNTGELFF.

The gene calls are TRBV9 and TRBJ2-1, with TRBD2 identical over 7 bases. Trimming cost V 4 bases and J 10 bases; bases outside gene matches: 8. The CDR3 has 13 residues. Germline loops: CDR1 SGDLS, CDR2 YYNGEE. CDR3 in DNA: TGTGCCAGCAGCTACCCTCCTAGCGGCGAGCAGTTCTTC. It is translated as CASSYPPSGEQFF.

V usage is TRBV7-2 and J usage is TRBJ2-1; D possibly corresponds to TRBD2 (7 bases). Trimming removed 5 bases at V and 7 bases at J, with 18 bases between. The CDR3 consists of 15 residues. Germline values: CDR1 SGHTA, CDR2 FQGNSA. The CDR3 DNA reads TGTGCCAGCAGCGATAACGGGGGGCCCTGGAATGAGCAGTTCTTC. Translation: CASSDNGGPWNEQFF.

This chain joins TRBV12-3 or TRBV12-4 and TRBJ2-2; D not certain. V was clipped by 2 bases and J by 6 bases, with 4 bases between them. The CDR3 is 12 amino acids. CDR3 in DNA: TGTGCCAGCAGTTTATTGGCCGGGGAGCTGTTTTTT. Encoded protein: CASSLLAGELFF.

The chain employs TRBV10-1 and TRBJ2-1; D unclear. Germline V gene data show CDR1 as WNHNN and CDR2 as SYGVQD (reference sequence). This CDR3 is 11 amino acids long. V shed 6 bases and J shed 8 bases, with 8 bases lying between them. CDR3 in DNA: TGCGCCAGCAGCGATACATATGAGCAGTTCTTC. This translates into CASSDTYEQFF.

This clonotype was observed a few times. This chain joins TRBV20-1 and TRBJ2-1, with TRBD2 matching 11 bases. Germline V gene sequence: CDR1 DFQATT, CDR2 SNEGSKA (reference sequence). CDR3 length equals 16 residues. V shed 0 bases and J 8 bases; nucleotides not matched to a gene: 9. The CDR3 DNA is TGCAGTGCTAGAGATCGTTCACTAGCGGGAGTGTATGAGCAGTTCTTC. This gives the protein CSARDRSLAGVYEQFF.

The genes are TRBV20-1 and TRBJ2-1; D possibly corresponds to TRBD2 (6 bases). The CDR3 totals 15 residues. Germline V CDR1 and CDR2: DFQATT, SNEGSKA (reference sequence). V was clipped by 1 base and J by 3 bases, with 13 bases between them. The CDR3 DNA sequence: TGCAGTGCTAGAGTCTCCGGGGGAGTCTACAATGAGCAGTTCTTC. As protein: CSARVSGGVYNEQFF.

This clonotype was picked up a small number of times. The chain uses TRBV7-9 and TRBJ2-5; tentative D call: TRBD2 (5 bases). The V gene's germline CDR1 is SEHNR and CDR2 FQNEAQ (reference sequence). This CDR3 is built from 11 residues. V was cut by 8 bases and J by 5 bases, with 9 bases left in between. The CDR3 DNA reads as TGTGCCAGCCGCTCGGGGGAGACCCAGTACTTC. Translation gives CASRSGETQYF.

The chain couples TRBV9 to TRBJ2-7; TRBD1 agrees at 7 bases. V lost 0 bases, J lost 0 bases, and 3 bases stayed unmatched. Germline CDR1 and CDR2: SGDLS and YYNGEE. The CDR3 has 15 residues. CDR3 sequence reads: CASSVDGTDSYEQYF. The CDR3 nucleotides read TGTGCCAGCAGCGTAGACGGGACAGACTCCTACGAGCAGTACTTC.

This clonotype was found a few times. The V gene is TRBV19, the J gene TRBJ1-5; 7 bases fit TRBD1. V was clipped by 3 bases and J by 5 bases; unmatched bases: 10. The germline gives CDR1 LNHDA, CDR2 SQIVND (reference sequence). The CDR3 sequence is 16 residues long. The CDR3 bases are TGTGCCAGTAGTATTCGTGGAGGGGGCCCGGATCAGCCCCAGCATTTT. It yields the protein CASSIRGGGPDQPQHF.

In its sample, this clonotype was seen a few times. The chain carries TRBV28 and TRBJ1-5, with D possibly being TRBD1 (6 bases). From germline, CDR1 is MDHEN and CDR2 SYDVKM. The CDR3 spans 17 residues. Trimming stripped 2 bases from V and 0 bases from J, with 14 bases between. Written as DNA, the CDR3 is TGTGCCAGCAGTTTAGTCCAGGGGTCCTATAGCAATCAGCCCCAGCATTTT. Protein product: CASSLVQGSYSNQPQHF.